This T cell receptor beta chain was sequenced during a study of somatic mutations in cytotoxic T cells in rheumatoid arthritis. CDR1 is SGHAT and CDR2 is FQNNGV in the germline V gene. The V and J ends lost 4 bases and 6 bases, in that order; junction bases with no gene match: 4. The CDR3 totals 14 residues. Study findings and constraints: Relative to age-matched healthy controls, rheumatoid arthritis patients did not differ significantly in CD8+ T-cell clonality.

This clone was seen once. The antigen is unknown. In the original processing: Patient CD8+ clones exceeding 1% seldom corresponded to published virus-specific TCRB sequences. The method was immunoSEQ multiplex PCR; TCRdb's version includes in-frame clones alone and lacks a portion of them. V, J and clone size are those of that table, while D and trimming were read from the DNA. The sample comprises roughly 7,100 clones, 80% of which are singletons, and approximately 11% rests with the top ten. Sample: CD8+ T cells sorted from blood. The clonotype originates from an adult with rheumatoid arthritis. The chain couples TRBV11-2 to TRBJ2-5; 11 bases match TRBD1. The CDR3 reads CASSSGTGGKTQYF. The DNA of the CDR3 is TGTGCCAGCAGCTCCGGGACAGGGGGGAAGACCCAGTACTTC.